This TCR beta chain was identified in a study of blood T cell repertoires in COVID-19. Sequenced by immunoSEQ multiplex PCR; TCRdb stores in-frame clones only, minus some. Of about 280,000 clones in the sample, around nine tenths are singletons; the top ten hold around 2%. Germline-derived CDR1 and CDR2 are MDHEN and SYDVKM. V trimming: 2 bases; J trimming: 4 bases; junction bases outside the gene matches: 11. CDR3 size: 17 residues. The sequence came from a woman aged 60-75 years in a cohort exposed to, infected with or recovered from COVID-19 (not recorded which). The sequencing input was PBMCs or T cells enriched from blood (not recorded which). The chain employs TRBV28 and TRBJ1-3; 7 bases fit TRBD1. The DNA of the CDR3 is TGTGCCAGCAGTTTAGGGAGACAGGGTGGGAAAGGAAACACCATATATTTT. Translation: CASSLGRQGGKGNTIYF.